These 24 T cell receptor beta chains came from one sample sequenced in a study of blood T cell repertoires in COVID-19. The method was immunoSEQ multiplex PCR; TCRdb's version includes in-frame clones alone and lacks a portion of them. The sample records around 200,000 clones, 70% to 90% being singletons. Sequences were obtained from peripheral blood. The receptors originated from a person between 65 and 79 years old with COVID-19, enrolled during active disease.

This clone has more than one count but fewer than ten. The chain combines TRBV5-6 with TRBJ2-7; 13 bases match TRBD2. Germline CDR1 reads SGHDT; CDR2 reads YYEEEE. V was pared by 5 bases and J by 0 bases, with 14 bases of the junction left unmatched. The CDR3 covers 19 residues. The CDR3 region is CASRREGLAGTDSSYEQYF. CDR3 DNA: TGTGCCAGCAGACGTGAGGGACTAGCGGGAACAGATAGCTCCTACGAGCAGTACTTC.

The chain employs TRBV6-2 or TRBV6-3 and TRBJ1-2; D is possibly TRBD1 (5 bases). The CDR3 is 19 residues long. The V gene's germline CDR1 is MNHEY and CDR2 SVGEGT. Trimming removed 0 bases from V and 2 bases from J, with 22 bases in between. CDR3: CASSYSGTRITGDNYGYTF. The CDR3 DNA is TGTGCCAGCAGTTACTCAGGCACCCGAATTACAGGCGACAACTATGGCTACACCTTC.

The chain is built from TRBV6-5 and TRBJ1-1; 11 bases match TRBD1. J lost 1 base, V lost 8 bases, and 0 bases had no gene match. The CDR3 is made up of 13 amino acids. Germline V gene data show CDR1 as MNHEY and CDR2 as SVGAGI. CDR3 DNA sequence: TGTGCCAGCGGACAGGGGGCGAACACTGAAGCTTTCTTT. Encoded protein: CASGQGANTEAFF.

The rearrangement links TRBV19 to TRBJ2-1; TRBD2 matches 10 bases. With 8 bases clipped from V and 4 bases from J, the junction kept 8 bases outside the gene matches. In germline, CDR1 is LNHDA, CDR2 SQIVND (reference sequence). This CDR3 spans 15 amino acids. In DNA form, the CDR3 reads TGTGCCAGTGCAGCCCAGCGGGAGGGATACAATGAGCAGTTCTTC. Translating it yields CASAAQREGYNEQFF.

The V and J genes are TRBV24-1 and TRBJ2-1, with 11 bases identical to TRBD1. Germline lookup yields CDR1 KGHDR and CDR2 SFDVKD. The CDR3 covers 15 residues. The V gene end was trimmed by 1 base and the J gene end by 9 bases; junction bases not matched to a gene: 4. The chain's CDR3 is CATSDFGQGAREQFF. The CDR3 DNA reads TGTGCCACCAGTGATTTTGGACAGGGGGCTCGTGAGCAGTTCTTC.

CDR3 region: CASSTRTGLAQPQHF. The CDR3 nucleotides read TGTGCCAGCAGTACCCGGACAGGGTTGGCTCAGCCCCAGCATTTT. This sequence joins TRBV6-2 or TRBV6-3 and TRBJ1-5; TRBD1 agrees at 8 bases. With 5 bases clipped from V and 6 bases from J, the junction kept 9 bases outside the gene matches. CDR3 length: 15 amino acids. The V gene's germline CDR1 is MNHEY and CDR2 SVGEGT.

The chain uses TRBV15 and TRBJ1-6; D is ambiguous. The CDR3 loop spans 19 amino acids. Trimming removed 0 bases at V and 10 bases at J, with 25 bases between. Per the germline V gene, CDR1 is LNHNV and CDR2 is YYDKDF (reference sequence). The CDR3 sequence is CATSRDVASQGGKRSPLHF. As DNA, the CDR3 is TGTGCCACCAGCAGAGATGTGGCGAGCCAAGGAGGAAAGCGGTCACCCCTCCACTTT.

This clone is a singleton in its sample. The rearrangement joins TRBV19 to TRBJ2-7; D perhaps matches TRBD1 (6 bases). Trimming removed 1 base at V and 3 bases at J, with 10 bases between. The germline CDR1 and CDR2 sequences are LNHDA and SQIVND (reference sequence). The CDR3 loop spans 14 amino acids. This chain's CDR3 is CASSIVGTNYEQYF. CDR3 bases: TGTGCCAGTAGTATAGTAGGGACAAACTACGAGCAGTACTTC.

The CDR3 DNA reads TGTGCCAGCAGCTTAGGACAATACGCTGAAAAACTGTTTTTT. Encoded protein: CASSLGQYAEKLFF. The rearrangement links TRBV7-6 to TRBJ1-4, with D uncertain. Trimming left V 1 base short and J 7 bases short, with 10 bases between. Looked up from germline, CDR1 is SGHVS and CDR2 is FNYEAQ. The CDR3 loop spans 14 amino acids.

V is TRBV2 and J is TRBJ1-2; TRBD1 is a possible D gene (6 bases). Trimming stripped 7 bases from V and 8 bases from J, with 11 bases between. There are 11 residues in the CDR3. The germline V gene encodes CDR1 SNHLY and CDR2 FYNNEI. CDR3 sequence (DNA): TGTGCCAGCACCGCGGACAGCGGCTACACCTTC. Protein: CASTADSGYTF.

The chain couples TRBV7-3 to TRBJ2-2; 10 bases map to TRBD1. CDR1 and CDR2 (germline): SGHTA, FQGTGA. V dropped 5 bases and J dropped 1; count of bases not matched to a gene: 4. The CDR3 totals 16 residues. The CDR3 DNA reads TGTGCCAGCAGCCTGGGACAGGGGAGGAACACCGGGGAGCTGTTTTTT. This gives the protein CASSLGQGRNTGELFF.

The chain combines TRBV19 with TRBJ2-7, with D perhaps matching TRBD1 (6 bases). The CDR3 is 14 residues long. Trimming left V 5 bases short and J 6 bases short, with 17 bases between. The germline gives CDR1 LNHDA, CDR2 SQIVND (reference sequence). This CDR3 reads CASSLNRDGFEQYF. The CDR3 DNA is TGTGCCAGTAGTTTAAACAGGGACGGATTCGAGCAGTACTTC.

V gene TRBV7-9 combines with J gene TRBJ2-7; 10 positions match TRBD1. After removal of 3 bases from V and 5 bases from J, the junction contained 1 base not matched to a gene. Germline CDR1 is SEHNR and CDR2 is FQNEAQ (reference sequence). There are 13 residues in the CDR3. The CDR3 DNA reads TGTGCCAGCAGCTTGACAGGGGGCGACGAGCAGTACTTC. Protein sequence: CASSLTGGDEQYF. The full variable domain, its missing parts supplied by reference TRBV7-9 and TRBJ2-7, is DTGVSQNPRHKITKRGQNVTFRCDPISEHNRLYWYRQTLGQGPEFLTYFQNEAQLEKSRLLSDRFSAERPKGSFSTLEIQRTEQGDSAMYLCASSLTGGDEQYFGPGTRLTVT.

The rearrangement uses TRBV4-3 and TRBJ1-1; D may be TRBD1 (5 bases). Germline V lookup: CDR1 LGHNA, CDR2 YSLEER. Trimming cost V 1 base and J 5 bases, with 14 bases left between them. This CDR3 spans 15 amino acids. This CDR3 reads CASSQAAGRGTEAFF. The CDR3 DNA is TGCGCCAGCAGCCAAGCGGCGGGACGGGGGACTGAAGCTTTCTTT.

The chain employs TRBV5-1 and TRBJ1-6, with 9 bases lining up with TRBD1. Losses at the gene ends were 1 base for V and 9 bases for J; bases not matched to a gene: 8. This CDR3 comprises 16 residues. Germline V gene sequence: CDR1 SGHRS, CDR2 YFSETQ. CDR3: CASSLTGGPSTSPLHF. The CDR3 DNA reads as TGCGCCAGCAGCTTGACAGGGGGCCCGTCCACTTCACCCCTCCACTTT.

CDR3 in amino acids: CASSPGLIQPQHF. CDR3 DNA sequence: TGTGCCAGCAGCCCCGGGTTAATTCAGCCCCAGCATTTT. The chain is built from TRBV7-2 and TRBJ1-5; D unclear. V gave up 5 bases and J gave up 6 bases, with 11 bases separating them. CDR1 and CDR2 (germline): SGHTA, FQGNSA. This CDR3 comprises 13 residues.

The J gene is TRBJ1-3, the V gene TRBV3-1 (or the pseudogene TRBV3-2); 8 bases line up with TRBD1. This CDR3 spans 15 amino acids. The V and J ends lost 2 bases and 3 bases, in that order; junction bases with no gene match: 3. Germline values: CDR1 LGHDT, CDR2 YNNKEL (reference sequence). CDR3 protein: CASSQQGQGGNTIYF. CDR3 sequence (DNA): TGTGCCAGCAGCCAACAAGGACAGGGTGGAAACACCATATATTTT.

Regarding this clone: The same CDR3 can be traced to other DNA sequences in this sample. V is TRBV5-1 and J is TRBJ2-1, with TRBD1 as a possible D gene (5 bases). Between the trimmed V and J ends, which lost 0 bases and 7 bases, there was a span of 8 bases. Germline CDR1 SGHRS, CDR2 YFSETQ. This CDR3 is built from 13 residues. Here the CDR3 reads CASSLVPGNEQFF. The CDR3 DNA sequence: TGCGCCAGCAGCTTGGTCCCAGGGAATGAGCAGTTCTTC. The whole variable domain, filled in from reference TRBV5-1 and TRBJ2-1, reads KAGVTQTPRYLIKTRGQQVTLSCSPISGHRSVSWYQQTPGQGLQFLFEYFSETQRNKGNFPGRFSGRQFSNSRSEMNVSTLELGDSALYLCASSLVPGNEQFFGPGTRLTVL.

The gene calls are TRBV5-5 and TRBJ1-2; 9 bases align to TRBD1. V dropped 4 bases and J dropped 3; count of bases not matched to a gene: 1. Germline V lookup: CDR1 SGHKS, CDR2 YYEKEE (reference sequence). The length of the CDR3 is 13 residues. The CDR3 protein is CASSRTGDYGYTF. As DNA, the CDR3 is TGTGCCAGCAGCAGGACAGGGGACTATGGCTACACCTTC.

The CDR3 DNA sequence: TGTGCCAGCAGCGTAGCGGGGGGTAGCACAGATACGCAGTATTTT. This translates into CASSVAGGSTDTQYF. V is TRBV9 and J is TRBJ2-3, with 7 bases that match TRBD2. The CDR3 covers 15 residues. V lost 0 bases, J lost 0 bases, and 1 base stayed unmatched. Germline loops: CDR1 SGDLS, CDR2 YYNGEE.

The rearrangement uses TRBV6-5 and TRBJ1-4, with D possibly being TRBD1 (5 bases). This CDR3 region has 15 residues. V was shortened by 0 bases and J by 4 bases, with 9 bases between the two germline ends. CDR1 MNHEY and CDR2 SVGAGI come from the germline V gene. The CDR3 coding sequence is TGTGCCAGCAGTTACTCCCAGGGCCTTAATGAAAAACTGTTTTTT. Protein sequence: CASSYSQGLNEKLFF.

For the CDR3, the DNA is TGTGCCAGCTCACCTCAACGGACAGGGGGCTTCGTCCTGACTTTC. Its protein is CASSPQRTGGFVLTF. This rearrangement joins TRBV18 to TRBJ2-6, with TRBD1 identical over 11 bases. The J segment lost 12 bases and the V segment lost 3 bases, leaving 7 bases of the junction unmatched. The CDR3 contains 15 residues. Germline CDR1 KGHSH, CDR2 LQKENI.

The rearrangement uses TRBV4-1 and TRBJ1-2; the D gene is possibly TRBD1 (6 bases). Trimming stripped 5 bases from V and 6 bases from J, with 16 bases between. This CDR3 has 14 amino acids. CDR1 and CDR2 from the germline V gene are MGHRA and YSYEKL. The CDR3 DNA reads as TGCGCCAGCAGCGGATACGGGACATTTGATGGCTACACCTTC. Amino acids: CASSGYGTFDGYTF.

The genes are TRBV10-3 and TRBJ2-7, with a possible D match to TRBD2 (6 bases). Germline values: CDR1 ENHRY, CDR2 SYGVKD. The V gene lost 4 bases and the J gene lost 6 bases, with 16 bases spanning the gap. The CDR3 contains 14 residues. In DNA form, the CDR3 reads TGTGCCATCAGTGGAGACGGGAGCTCCCCCGAGCAGTACTTC. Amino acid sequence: CAISGDGSSPEQYF.